This T cell receptor beta chain was obtained from a study of monozygotic twins with inflammatory bowel disease. The study's findings and limits: Among patients, repertoires may have gained variability from differing immunosuppressive treatments.

As to this clonotype: Its antigen is still unknown.

This CDR3 has 15 amino acids. Germline V gene lookup returns CDR1 SEHNR and CDR2 FQNEAQ (reference sequence). Reprocessing the 5' RACE reads, TCRdb reports a single entry for every CDR3 protein and omits DNA. The sample data list approximately 330,000 distinct CDR3 sequences. The sequencing sample was made of blood. The clonotype originates from a human donor with ulcerative colitis or Crohn's disease, or a healthy co-twin of an affected twin (not recorded which). V is TRBV7-9 and J is TRBJ1-2; the D call from TCRdb, TRBD1, cannot be confirmed without DNA. The CDR3 protein is CASSLAPRQGDGYTF.